This T cell receptor beta chain was profiled in a study of blood T cell repertoires in COVID-19. In the original workflow: Amplification from reference gene primers served as the basis for estimated nucleated cell counts. Assay: immunoSEQ multiplex PCR; the TCRdb copy retains only in-frame clones and omits some. The V and J calls and the clone size are those of that table, but D and trimming were determined from the DNA. The table shows some 100,000 clones, with approximately 91% occurring only once. There are 17 residues in the CDR3. CDR1 LNHDA and CDR2 SQIVND come from the germline V gene (reference sequence). Trimming took 1 base from V and 5 from J, leaving 20 bases between them.

Sequencing was done on a sample of peripheral blood. The chain combines TRBV19 with TRBJ1-2; D perhaps matches TRBD1 (5 bases). This receptor was obtained from a man aged 60 to 69 with acute or convalescent COVID-19. The CDR3 loop reads CASSIGGGQDSYYGYTF. The CDR3 nucleotides are TGTGCCAGTAGTATAGGAGGTGGTCAAGACAGCTATTATGGCTACACCTTC. Full variable domain (rest looked up from reference TRBV19 and TRBJ1-2): DGGITQSPKYLFRKEGQNVTLSCEQNLNHDAMYWYRQDPGQGLRLIYYSQIVNDFQKGDIAEGYSVSREKKESFPLTVTSAQKNPTAFYLCASSIGGGQDSYYGYTFGSGTRLTVV.